This T cell receptor (beta chain) was recovered during a study of blood T cells in healthy people across ages. This CDR3 is built from 16 residues. The germline V gene has CDR1 SGHRS and CDR2 YFSETQ. V lost 0 bases and J 8 bases, leaving 15 bases between the germline ends. This clonotype was recorded a few times. Its target is unknown. Points from the study as a whole: PBMCs were not sorted, which prevented a conclusive comparison of naive versus antigen-experienced cells. Researchers judged that diversity estimates from one million T cells fell short of true values.

Primed by a sample-barcoded 5' primer and a J-beta primer mix, a second PCR proceeded for roughly 7 to 11 cycles. TCRdb redid the calling of the 5' RACE reads with MiXCR, one entry per CDR3 protein. The data show roughly 1 million distinct CDR3 sequences, around 27% seen once. These data also formed part of another study, on T cells of mothers and their children.

The source material was blood. V gene TRBV5-1 combines with J gene TRBJ1-6; tentative D call: TRBD1 (5 bases). This clonotype was obtained from a girl aged 2-10 years in good health. CDR3 residues: CASSLGGLLGDSPLHF. The CDR3 DNA sequence: TGCGCCAGCAGCTTGGGGGGACTGCTCGGGGATTCACCCCTCCACTTT.